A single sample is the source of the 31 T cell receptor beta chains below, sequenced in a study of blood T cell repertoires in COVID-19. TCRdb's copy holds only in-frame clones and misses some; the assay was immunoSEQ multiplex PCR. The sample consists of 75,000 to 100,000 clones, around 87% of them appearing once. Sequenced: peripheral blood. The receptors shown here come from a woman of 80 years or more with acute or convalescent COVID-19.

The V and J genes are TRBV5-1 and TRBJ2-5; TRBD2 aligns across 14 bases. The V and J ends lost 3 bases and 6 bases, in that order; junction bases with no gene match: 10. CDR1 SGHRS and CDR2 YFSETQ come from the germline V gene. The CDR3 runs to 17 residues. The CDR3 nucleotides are TGCGCCAGCAGCTGGGGGACTAGCGGGAGAGGAGAGAAGACCCAGTACTTC. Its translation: CASSWGTSGRGEKTQYF. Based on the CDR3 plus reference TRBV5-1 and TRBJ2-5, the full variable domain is KAGVTQTPRYLIKTRGQQVTLSCSPISGHRSVSWYQQTPGQGLQFLFEYFSETQRNKGNFPGRFSGRQFSNSRSEMNVSTLELGDSALYLCASSWGTSGRGEKTQYFGPGTRLLVL.

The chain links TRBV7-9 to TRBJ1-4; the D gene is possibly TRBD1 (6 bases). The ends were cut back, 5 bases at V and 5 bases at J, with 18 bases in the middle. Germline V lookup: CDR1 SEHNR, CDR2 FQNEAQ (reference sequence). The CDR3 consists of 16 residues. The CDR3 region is CASSRGGRGPNEKLFF. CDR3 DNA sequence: TGTGCCAGCAGCCGCGGGGGGCGCGGACCGAATGAAAAACTGTTTTTT. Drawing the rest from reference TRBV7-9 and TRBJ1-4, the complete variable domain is DTGVSQNPRHKITKRGQNVTFRCDPISEHNRLYWYRQTLGQGPEFLTYFQNEAQLEKSRLLSDRFSAERPKGSFSTLEIQRTEQGDSAMYLCASSRGGRGPNEKLFFGSGTQLSVL.

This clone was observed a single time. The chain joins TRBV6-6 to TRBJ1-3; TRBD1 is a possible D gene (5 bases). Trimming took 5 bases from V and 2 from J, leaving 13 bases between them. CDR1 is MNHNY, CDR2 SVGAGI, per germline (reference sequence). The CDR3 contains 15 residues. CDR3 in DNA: TGTGCCAGCAGTCCGGCGGGGACTGCTGGAAACACCATATATTTT. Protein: CASSPAGTAGNTIYF.

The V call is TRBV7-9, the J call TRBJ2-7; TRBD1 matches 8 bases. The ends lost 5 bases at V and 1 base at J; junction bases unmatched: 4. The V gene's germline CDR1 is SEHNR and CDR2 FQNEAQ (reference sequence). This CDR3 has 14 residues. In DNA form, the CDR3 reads TGTGCCAGCAGCAGCCGGGACAGGTCCTACGAGCAGTACTTC. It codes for CASSSRDRSYEQYF.

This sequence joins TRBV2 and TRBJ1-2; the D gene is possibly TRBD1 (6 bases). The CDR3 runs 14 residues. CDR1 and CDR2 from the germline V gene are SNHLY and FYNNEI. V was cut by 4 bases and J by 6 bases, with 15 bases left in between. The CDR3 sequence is CASSASARGDGYTF. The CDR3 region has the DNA TGTGCCAGCAGTGCGTCCGCCAGGGGAGATGGCTACACCTTC.

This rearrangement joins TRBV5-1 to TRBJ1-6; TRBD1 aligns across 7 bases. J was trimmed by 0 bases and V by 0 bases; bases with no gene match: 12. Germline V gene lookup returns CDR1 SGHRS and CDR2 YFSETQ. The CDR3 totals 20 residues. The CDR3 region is CASSLVPGQTTSSYNSPLHF. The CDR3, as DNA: TGCGCCAGCAGCTTGGTACCGGGACAGACAACTAGCTCCTATAATTCACCCCTCCACTTT.

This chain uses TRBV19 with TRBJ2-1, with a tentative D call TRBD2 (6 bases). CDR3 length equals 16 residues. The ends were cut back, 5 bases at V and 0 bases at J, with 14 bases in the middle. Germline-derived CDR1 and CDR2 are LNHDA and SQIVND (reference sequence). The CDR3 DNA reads TGTGCCAGTAGTCTCCGACTAGGAAGCTCCTACAATGAGCAGTTCTTC. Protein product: CASSLRLGSSYNEQFF.

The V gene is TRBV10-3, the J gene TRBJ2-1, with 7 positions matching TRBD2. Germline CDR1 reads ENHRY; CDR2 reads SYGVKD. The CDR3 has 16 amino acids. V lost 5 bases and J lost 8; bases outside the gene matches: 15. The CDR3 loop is CAISPTSGTNWDEQFF. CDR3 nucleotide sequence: TGTGCCATCAGTCCCACCTCCGGGACTAATTGGGATGAGCAGTTCTTC.

CDR3 in DNA: TGTGTCTCGTCTTGGGGGCCCAGCACAGATACGCAGTATTTT. Amino acids: CVSSWGPSTDTQYF. The chain joins TRBV5-5 to TRBJ2-3; maybe TRBD1 (6 bases). The CDR3 has 14 amino acids. The germline V gene encodes CDR1 SGHKS and CDR2 YYEKEE (reference sequence).

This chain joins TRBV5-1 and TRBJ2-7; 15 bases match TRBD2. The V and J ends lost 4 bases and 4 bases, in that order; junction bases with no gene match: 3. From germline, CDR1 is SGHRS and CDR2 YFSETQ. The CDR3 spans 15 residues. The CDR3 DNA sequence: TGCGCCAGCAGCGGACTAGCGGGAGGGCCTTACGAGCAGTACTTC. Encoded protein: CASSGLAGGPYEQYF.

CDR3 region: CASSYGGEAFF. CDR3 nucleotides: TGCGCCAGCAGCTACGGGGGGGAAGCTTTCTTT. The chain joins TRBV5-1 to TRBJ1-1; tentatively, D is TRBD1 (5 bases). Trimming shortened V by 3 bases and J by 8 bases, and 8 bases separated the two germline ends. Germline V gene data show CDR1 as SGHRS and CDR2 as YFSETQ. CDR3 length: 11 amino acids.

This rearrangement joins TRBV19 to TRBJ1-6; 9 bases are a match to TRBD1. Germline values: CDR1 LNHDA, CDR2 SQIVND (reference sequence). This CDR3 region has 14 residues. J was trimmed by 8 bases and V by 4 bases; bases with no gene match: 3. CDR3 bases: TGTGCCAGTAGTACGGGACAGGGTTATTCACCCCTCCACTTT. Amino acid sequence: CASSTGQGYSPLHF.

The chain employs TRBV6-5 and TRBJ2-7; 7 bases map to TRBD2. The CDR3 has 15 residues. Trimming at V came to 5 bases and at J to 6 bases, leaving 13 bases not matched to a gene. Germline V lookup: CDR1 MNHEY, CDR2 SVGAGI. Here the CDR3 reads CASSPTGTTFGEQYF. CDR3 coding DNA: TGTGCCAGCAGTCCAACCGGGACTACCTTCGGCGAGCAGTACTTC.

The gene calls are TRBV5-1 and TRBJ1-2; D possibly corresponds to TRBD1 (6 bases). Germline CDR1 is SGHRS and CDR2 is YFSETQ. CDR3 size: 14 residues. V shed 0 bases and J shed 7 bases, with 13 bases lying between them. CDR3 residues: CASSLAQGFAGYTF. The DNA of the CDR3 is TGCGCCAGCAGCTTGGCACAGGGATTCGCTGGCTACACCTTC.

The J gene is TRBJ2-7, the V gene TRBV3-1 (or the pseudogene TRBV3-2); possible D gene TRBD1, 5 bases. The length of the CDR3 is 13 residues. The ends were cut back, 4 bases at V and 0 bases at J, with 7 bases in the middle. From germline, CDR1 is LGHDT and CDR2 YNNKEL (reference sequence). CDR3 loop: CASSLRVSYEQYF. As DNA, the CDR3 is TGTGCCAGCAGCCTCAGGGTCTCCTACGAGCAGTACTTC.

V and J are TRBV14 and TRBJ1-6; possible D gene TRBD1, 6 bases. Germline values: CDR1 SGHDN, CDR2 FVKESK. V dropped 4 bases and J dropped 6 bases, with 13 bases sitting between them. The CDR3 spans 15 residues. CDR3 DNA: TGTGCCAGCAGCCCCCGACAGGCCATTAATTCACCCCTCCACTTT. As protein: CASSPRQAINSPLHF.

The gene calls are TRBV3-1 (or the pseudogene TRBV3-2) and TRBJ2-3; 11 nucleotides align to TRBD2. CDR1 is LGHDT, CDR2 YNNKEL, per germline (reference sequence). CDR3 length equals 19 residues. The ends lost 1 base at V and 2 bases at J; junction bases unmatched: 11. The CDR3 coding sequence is TGTGCCAGCAGCCAAGCGTGGGTTAGCGGGGGGGATCACACAGATACGCAGTATTTT. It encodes CASSQAWVSGGDHTDTQYF.

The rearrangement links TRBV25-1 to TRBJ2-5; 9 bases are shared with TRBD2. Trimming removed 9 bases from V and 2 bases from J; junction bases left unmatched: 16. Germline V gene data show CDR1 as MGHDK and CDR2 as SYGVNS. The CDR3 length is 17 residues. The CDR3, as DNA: TGTGCCAGTCAAGAAGGGAGGGTAGCGGGGGCTCAAGAGACCCAGTACTTC. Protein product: CASQEGRVAGAQETQYF.

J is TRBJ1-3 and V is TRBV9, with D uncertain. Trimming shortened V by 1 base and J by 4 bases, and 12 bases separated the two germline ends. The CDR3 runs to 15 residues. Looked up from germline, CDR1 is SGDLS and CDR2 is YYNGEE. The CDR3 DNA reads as TGTGCCAGCAGCGTAAGTGAGTACTCCGGAAACACCATATATTTT. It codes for CASSVSEYSGNTIYF.

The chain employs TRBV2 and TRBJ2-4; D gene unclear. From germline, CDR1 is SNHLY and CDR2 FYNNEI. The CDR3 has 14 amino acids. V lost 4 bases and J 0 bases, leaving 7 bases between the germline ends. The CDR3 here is CASSALVAKNIQYF. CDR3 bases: TGTGCCAGCAGTGCATTAGTAGCCAAAAACATTCAGTACTTC.

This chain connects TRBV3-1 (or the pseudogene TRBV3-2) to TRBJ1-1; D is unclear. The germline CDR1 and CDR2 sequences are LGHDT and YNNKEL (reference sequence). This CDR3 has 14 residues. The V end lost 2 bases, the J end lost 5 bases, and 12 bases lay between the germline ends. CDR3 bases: TGTGCCAGCAGCCAAAAATGGCAGAATACTGAAGCTTTCTTT. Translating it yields CASSQKWQNTEAFF.

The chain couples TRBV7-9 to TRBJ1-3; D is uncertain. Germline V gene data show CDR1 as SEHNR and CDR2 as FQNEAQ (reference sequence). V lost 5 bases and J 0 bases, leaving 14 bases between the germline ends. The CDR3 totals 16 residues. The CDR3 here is CASSPNRRSSGNTIYF. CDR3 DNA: TGTGCCAGCAGCCCCAACCGACGGAGCTCTGGAAACACCATATATTTT.

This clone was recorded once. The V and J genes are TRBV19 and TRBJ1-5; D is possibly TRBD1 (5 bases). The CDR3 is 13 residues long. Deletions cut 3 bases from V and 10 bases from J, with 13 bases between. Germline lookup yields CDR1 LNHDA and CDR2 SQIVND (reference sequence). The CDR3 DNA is TGTGCCAGTAGTATGGTACAGGATGGACCCCAGCATTTT. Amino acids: CASSMVQDGPQHF.

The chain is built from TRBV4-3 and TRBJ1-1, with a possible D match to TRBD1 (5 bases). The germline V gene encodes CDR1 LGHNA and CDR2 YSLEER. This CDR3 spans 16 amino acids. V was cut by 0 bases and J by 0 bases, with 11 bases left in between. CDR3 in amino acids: CASSQEAGQLNTEAFF. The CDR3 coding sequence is TGCGCCAGCAGCCAAGAAGCGGGGCAATTGAACACTGAAGCTTTCTTT.

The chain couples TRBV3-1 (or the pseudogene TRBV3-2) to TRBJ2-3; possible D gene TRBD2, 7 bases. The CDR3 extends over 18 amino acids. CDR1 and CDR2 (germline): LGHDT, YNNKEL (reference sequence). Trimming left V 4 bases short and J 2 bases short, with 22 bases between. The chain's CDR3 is CASSPLGGTGATTDTQYF. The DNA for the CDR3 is TGTGCCAGCAGCCCCCTGGGAGGGACGGGGGCAACCACAGATACGCAGTATTTT.

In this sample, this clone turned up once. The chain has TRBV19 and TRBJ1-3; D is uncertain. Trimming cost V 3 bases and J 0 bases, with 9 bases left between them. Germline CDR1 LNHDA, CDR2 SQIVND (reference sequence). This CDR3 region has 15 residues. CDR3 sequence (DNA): TGTGCCAGTAGTATGATGAGTTTCTCTGGAAACACCATATATTTT. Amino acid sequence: CASSMMSFSGNTIYF.

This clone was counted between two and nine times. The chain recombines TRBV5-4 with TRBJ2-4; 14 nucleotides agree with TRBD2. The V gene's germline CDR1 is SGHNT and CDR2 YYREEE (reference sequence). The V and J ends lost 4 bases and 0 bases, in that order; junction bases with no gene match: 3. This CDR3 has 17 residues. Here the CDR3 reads CASSVGLAGGAKNIQYF. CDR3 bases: TGTGCCAGCAGCGTCGGACTAGCGGGAGGAGCCAAAAACATTCAGTACTTC.

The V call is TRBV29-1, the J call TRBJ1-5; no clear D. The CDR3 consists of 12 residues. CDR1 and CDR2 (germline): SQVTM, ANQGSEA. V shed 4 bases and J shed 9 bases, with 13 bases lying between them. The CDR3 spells CSVGTAEGPQHF. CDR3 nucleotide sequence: TGCAGCGTTGGGACTGCGGAGGGGCCCCAGCATTTT.

The CDR3 DNA reads TGTGCCAGCAGCTTAGTGGGGGGAGGGCCTAAAAATGAGCAGTTCTTC. It encodes CASSLVGGGPKNEQFF. The chain employs TRBV11-2 and TRBJ2-1; 7 nucleotides match TRBD2. The CDR3 runs 16 residues. CDR1 is SGHAT and CDR2 is FQNNGV in the germline V gene. V dropped 1 base and J dropped 7; count of bases not matched to a gene: 10.

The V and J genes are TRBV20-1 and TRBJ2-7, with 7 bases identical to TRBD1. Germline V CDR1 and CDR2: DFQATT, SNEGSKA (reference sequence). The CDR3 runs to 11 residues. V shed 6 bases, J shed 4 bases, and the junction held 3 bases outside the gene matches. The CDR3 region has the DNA TGCAGTGCAAAGACAGGGTACGAGCAGTACTTC. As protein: CSAKTGYEQYF.

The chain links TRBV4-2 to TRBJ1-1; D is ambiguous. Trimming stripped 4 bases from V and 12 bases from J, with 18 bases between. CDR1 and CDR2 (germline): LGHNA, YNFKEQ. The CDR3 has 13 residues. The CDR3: CASSPARIAETFF. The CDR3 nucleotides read TGTGCCAGCAGCCCAGCAAGGATAGCCGAAACTTTCTTT.